The source of this TCR beta chain is a study of PD-1 blockade in mismatch repair-deficient tumors. Looking at the study overall: All were previously treated, progressing patients with about twelve mismatch repair-deficient cancer types. Study-wide points: Rapid post-treatment expansion, then contraction, generally preceding radiologic response, marked tumor-resident clones.

Data came from immunoSEQ multiplex PCR; TCRdb stores just in-frame clones and leaves some out. The sample lists tens of thousands of clones, roughly 83% occurring once. V was cut by 4 bases and J by 4 bases, with 11 bases left in between. CDR1 and CDR2 (germline): SGHRS, YFSETQ. CDR3 size: 14 residues. Concerning this clone: Its specificity is not known. At the DNA level, this CDR3 is encoded by other sequences in the same sample as well.

All patients were mismatch repair deficient, assessed by either PCR or immunohistochemistry. TCR sequencing covered a few patients who responded to pembrolizumab. The gene calls are TRBV5-1 and TRBJ1-4; tentatively, D is TRBD1 (6 bases). The receptor was derived from an adult with mismatch repair-deficient cancer. The sequencing used PBMCs, collected before pembrolizumab treatment. The CDR3 loop is CASSPGQINEKLFF. DNA of the CDR3: TGCGCCAGCAGCCCTGGACAGATTAATGAAAAACTGTTTTTT.